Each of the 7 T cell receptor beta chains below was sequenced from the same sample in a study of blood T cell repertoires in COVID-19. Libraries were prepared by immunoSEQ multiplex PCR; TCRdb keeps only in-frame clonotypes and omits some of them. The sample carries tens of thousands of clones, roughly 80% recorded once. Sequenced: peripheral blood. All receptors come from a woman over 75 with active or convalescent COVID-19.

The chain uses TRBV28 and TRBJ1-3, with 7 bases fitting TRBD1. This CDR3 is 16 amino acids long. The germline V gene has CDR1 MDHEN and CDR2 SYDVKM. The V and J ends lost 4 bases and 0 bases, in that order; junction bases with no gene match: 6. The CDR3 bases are TGTGCCAGCAGTTCGCCGGGACAGATCTCTGGAAACACCATATATTTT. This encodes CASSSPGQISGNTIYF.

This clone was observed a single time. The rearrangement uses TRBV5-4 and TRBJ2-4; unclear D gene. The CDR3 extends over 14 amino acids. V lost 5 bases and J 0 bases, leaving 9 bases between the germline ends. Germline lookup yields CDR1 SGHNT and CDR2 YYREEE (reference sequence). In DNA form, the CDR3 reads TGTGCCAGCAGACTCCTGCTAGCCAAAAACATTCAGTACTTC. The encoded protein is CASRLLLAKNIQYF.

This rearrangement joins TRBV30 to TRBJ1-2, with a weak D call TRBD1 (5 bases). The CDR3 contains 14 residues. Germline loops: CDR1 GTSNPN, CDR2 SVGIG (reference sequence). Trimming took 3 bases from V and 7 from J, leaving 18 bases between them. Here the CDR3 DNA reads TGTGCCTGGAGAGCCCCAGGGTTTGTTCGTGGCTACACCTTC. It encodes CAWRAPGFVRGYTF.

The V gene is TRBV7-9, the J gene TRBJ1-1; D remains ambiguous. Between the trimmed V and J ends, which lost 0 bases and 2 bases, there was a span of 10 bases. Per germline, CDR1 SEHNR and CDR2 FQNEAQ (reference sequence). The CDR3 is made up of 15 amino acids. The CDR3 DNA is TGTGCCAGCAGCTTAGCCGCAAGTGGCAACACTGAAGCTTTCTTT. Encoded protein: CASSLAASGNTEAFF.

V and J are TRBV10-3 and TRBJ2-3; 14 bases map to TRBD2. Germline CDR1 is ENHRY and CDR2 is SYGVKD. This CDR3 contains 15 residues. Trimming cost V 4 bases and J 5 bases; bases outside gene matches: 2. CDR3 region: CAISGGLAGVDTQYF. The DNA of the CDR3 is TGTGCCATCAGTGGGGGACTAGCGGGGGTAGATACGCAGTATTTT.

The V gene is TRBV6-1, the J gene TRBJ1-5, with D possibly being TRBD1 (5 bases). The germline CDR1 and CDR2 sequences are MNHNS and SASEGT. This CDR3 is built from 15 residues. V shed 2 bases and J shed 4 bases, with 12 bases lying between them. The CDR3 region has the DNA TGTGCCAGCAGTGAACCCACGGGGGGGAATCAGCCCCAGCATTTT. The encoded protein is CASSEPTGGNQPQHF.

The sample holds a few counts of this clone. The CDR3 region has the DNA TGTGCCAGCAGCTTGCGAAGGGGCATGGGTGAAAAACTGTTTTTT. Protein product: CASSLRRGMGEKLFF. The chain carries TRBV5-4 and TRBJ1-4; D might be TRBD1 (5 bases). The V gene lost 1 base and the J gene lost 7 bases, with 14 bases spanning the gap. The CDR3 has 15 residues. CDR1 and CDR2 (germline): SGHNT, YYREEE (reference sequence). Variable domain in full (rest from reference TRBV5-4 and TRBJ1-4): ETGVTQSPTHLIKTRGQQVTLRCSSQSGHNTVSWYQQALGQGPQFIFQYYREEENGRGNFPPRFSGLQFPNYSSELNVNALELDDSALYLCASSLRRGMGEKLFFGSGTQLSVL.